This T cell receptor (beta chain) came from a study of blood T cell repertoires in COVID-19. Across the whole study: Italy, Spain and the United States were the sources of the convalescent and acute COVID-19 samples. From T cells, B-cell-depleted T cells, or PBMCs came the material, which was cDNA or gDNA.

Germline V lookup: CDR1 GTSNPN, CDR2 SVGIG (reference sequence). V gave up 0 bases and J gave up 6 bases; unmatched junction bases: 5. This CDR3 spans 16 amino acids. This clone was seen once. In the original analysis: Estimates of nucleated cell counts were drawn from the amplification of reference gene primers. Assay used: immunoSEQ multiplex PCR; TCRdb lists only in-frame clones, some missing. V and J calls and clone size are those listed in that table; D and trimming were worked out from the DNA. Found here are 98,000 or so clones, around four fifths of them singletons; the top ten hold around 4.8%.

This receptor was obtained from a man in his sixties with acute or convalescent COVID-19. The rearrangement joins TRBV30 to TRBJ2-1; the match to TRBD2 covers 13 bases. The sample comprised peripheral blood. The CDR3 is CAWSVLAGGQANEQFF. The CDR3 bases are TGTGCCTGGAGTGTACTAGCGGGGGGGCAGGCCAATGAGCAGTTCTTC. Combining the CDR3 with reference TRBV30 and TRBJ2-1 gives the whole variable domain SQTIHQWPATLVQPVGSPLSLECTVEGTSNPNLYWYRQAAGRGLQLLFYSVGIGQISSEVPQNLSASRPQDRQFILSSKKLLLSDSGFYLCAWSVLAGGQANEQFFGPGTRLTVL.